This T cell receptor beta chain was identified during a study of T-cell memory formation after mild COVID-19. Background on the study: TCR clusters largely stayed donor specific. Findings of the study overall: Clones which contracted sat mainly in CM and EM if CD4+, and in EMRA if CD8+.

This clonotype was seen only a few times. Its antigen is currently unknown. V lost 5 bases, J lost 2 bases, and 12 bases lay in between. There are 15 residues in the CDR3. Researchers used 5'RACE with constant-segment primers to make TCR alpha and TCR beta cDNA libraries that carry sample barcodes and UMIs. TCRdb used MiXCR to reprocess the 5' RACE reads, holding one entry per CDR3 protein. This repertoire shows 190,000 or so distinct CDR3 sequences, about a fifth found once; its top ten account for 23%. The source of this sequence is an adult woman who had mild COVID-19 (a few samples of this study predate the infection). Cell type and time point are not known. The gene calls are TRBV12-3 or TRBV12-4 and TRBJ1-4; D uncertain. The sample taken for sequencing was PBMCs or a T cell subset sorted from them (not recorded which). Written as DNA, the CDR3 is TGTGCCAGCAGTAGCCAGGTGGGGACTAATGAAAAACTGTTTTTT. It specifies CASSSQVGTNEKLFF.